This is a list of T cell receptor beta chains from one sample in a study of Ad26.COV2.S vaccination and SARS-CoV-2 variants. TCRdb's table, derived via immunoSEQ multiplex PCR, lists solely in-frame clones and lacks some. Counted here are about 680,000 clones, around 92% occurring once; the ten biggest clones make up about 1.5%. Sequencing used peripheral blood, obtained in a trial of Ad26.COV2.S vaccine versus placebo. The receptors stem from a person between 18 and 60 years old who received the Ad26.COV2.S COVID-19 vaccine or a placebo. The CDR3 runs from the conserved cysteine through the conserved F or W. The order of the fields is clone size, V gene, J gene, D gene, CDR3 DNA, CDR3 protein. A D gene is named only where the DNA matches it firmly. Only part of the rows carry a size: once, few, many, or a class if the clone is expanded.

.	TRBV19	TRBJ2-1	.	TGTGCCAGTAGTATAACCGGATGGAGCTCCTACAATGAGCAGTTCTTC	CASSITGWSSYNEQFF
.	TRBV27	TRBJ2-2	TRBD1	TGTGCCAGCAGTTCCCAGGGGGCGCTGACCGGGGAGCTGTTTTTT	CASSSQGALTGELFF
.	TRBV5-1	TRBJ1-4	.	TGCGCCAGCAGCTTGGACACAACTAATGAAAAACTGTTTTTT	CASSLDTTNEKLFF
.	TRBV6-5	TRBJ1-4	.	TGTGCCACCAGGGCAACTAATGAAAAACTGTTTTTT	CATRATNEKLFF
.	TRBV7-9	TRBJ1-2	TRBD1	TGTGCCAGCAGCTTAGGACAGGGGATCTATGGCTACACCTTC	CASSLGQGIYGYTF
.	TRBV16	TRBJ2-2	.	TGTGCCAGCACCCGGAGAGGACAGCTCACCACCGGGGAGCTGTTTTTT	CASTRRGQLTTGELFF
.	TRBV25-1	TRBJ1-5	.	TGTGCCAGCAGTGGAGAAGACTATAGCAATCAGCCCCAGCATTTT	CASSGEDYSNQPQHF
.	TRBV10-3	TRBJ1-2	.	TGTGCCATCAGTGAGTCCGGCAGTTCTAGCTATGGCTACACCTTC	CAISESGSSSYGYTF
few	TRBV10-1	TRBJ2-7	TRBD1	TGCGCCAGCAGTTCCGGCCAGGGGGCGACCGAGCAGTACTTC	CASSSGQGATEQYF
.	TRBV15	TRBJ1-4	.	TGTGCCACCAGCGGATACAGAATGGGCATCAGCGAAAAACTGTTTTTT	CATSGYRMGISEKLFF
few	TRBV7-3	TRBJ2-7	TRBD1	TGTGCCAGCAGCTTGACAGGGGGATTCAACGAGCAGTACTTC	CASSLTGGFNEQYF
.	TRBV9	TRBJ2-1	.	TGTGCCAGCAGCGTAGGAGGGGGAGGCTACAATGAGCAGTTCTTC	CASSVGGGGYNEQFF
.	TRBV5-1	TRBJ1-3	TRBD1	TGCGCCAGCAGCTTGGCGGGGGGACAGGGAAGAAACACCATATATTTT	CASSLAGGQGRNTIYF
.	TRBV19	TRBJ1-6	.	TGTGCCAGTAGTTTAGACAGAAATTCACCCCTCCACTTT	CASSLDRNSPLHF
.	TRBV5-1	TRBJ1-2	.	TGCGCCAGCAGGGTGGGGACTTTGAACTATGGCTACACCTTC	CASRVGTLNYGYTF
.	TRBV19	TRBJ2-3	TRBD1	TGTGCCAGTATAACAGGGGGCACAGATACGCAGTATTTT	CASITGGTDTQYF
.	TRBV19	TRBJ1-2	TRBD1	TGTGCCAGTACCACGCCCGGGACAGGACCGTCCGGCTACACCTTC	CASTTPGTGPSGYTF
.	TRBV2	TRBJ2-7	.	TGTGCCAGCAGTGAACGGGCAGGGTCAGACGAGCAGTACTTC	CASSERAGSDEQYF
.	TRBV7-9	TRBJ2-6	TRBD1	TGTGCCACGCGGGACAGGGCCTTATCTGGGGCCAACGTCCTGACTTTC	CATRDRALSGANVLTF
.	TRBV3-1/TRBV3-2	TRBJ1-2	TRBD1	TGTGCCAGCAGCCTACCGGGACAGGGCACTGGCTACACCTTC	CASSLPGQGTGYTF
.	TRBV3-1/TRBV3-2	TRBJ2-2	.	TGTGCCAGCAGCTTACAGGCCACCGGGGAGCTGTTTTTT	CASSLQATGELFF
.	TRBV6-5	TRBJ2-7	.	TGTGCCAGCAGTTACTCGACAGGCCCAGTCCCCTACGAGCAGTACTTC	CASSYSTGPVPYEQYF
.	TRBV12-3/TRBV12-4	TRBJ2-2	.	TGTGCCAGCAGCCCCTCGGCGGGCGGGGAGCTGTTTTTT	CASSPSAGGELFF
few	TRBV6-5	TRBJ1-6	.	TGTGCCAGCAGTTTTCGGCAGCCTTATAATTCACCCCTCCACTTT	CASSFRQPYNSPLHF
.	TRBV19	TRBJ1-1	.	TGTGCCAGTAGTACTAGGTCGAGGAACACTGAAGCTTTCTTT	CASSTRSRNTEAFF
.	TRBV19	TRBJ2-6	.	TGTGCCAGTAGTATTATGACCTCTGGGGCCAACGTCCTGACTTTC	CASSIMTSGANVLTF
.	TRBV5-1	TRBJ2-2	.	TGCGCCAGCAGCCTGAGGCGGGACACCGGGGAGCTGTTTTTT	CASSLRRDTGELFF
.	TRBV24-1	TRBJ2-1	TRBD2	TGTGCCACCAGCCCTCGGGGCGGGAGGGCCGGCAATGAGCAGTTCTTC	CATSPRGGRAGNEQFF
.	TRBV7-9	TRBJ1-3	TRBD1	TGTGCCAGCAGCACTACAGGGGGAAGGGGCTCTGGAAACACCATATATTTT	CASSTTGGRGSGNTIYF
once	TRBV19	TRBJ2-1	TRBD2	TGTGCCAGTAGTATAGTCGGACTAGCGGGGCTTAATGAGCAGTTCTTC	CASSIVGLAGLNEQFF
.	TRBV4-2	TRBJ2-7	.	TGTGCCAGCAGCCAAAATATGGGGTACTACGAGCAGTACTTC	CASSQNMGYYEQYF
.	TRBV5-1	TRBJ1-2	.	TGCGCCAGCAGCTTGGTTCAGGGACGCCCAGACACCTTC	CASSLVQGRPDTF
.	TRBV24-1	TRBJ2-3	TRBD1	TGTGCCACCAGTGATTTAGGGACAGGGATCCCAGATACGCAGTATTTT	CATSDLGTGIPDTQYF
few	TRBV18	TRBJ1-1	.	TGTGCCAGCTCATCATCCCAGGGGAACACTGAAGCTTTCTTT	CASSSSQGNTEAFF
.	TRBV6-5	TRBJ1-3	TRBD1	TGTGCCAGCAGTTACTTGACAGGGGAATCTGGAAACACCATATATTTT	CASSYLTGESGNTIYF
.	TRBV9	TRBJ2-2	TRBD1	TGTGCCAGCAGCCGGGGACAGGTGAACACCGGGGAGCTGTTTTTT	CASSRGQVNTGELFF
.	TRBV27	TRBJ1-5	.	TGTGCCAGCAGTTTACAGGGCAATCAGCCCCAGCATTTT	CASSLQGNQPQHF
few	TRBV28	TRBJ1-5	.	TGTGCCAGCAAGGGCTCCTTGTCTCAGCCCCAGCATTTT	CASKGSLSQPQHF
.	TRBV6-6	TRBJ1-1	.	TGTGCCAGCAGTTACTCGGGATTATCGAACACTGAAGCTTTCTTT	CASSYSGLSNTEAFF
.	TRBV7-2	TRBJ1-6	.	TGTGCCACTCAGCAGTTTGGCTCCTATAATTCACCCCTCCACTTT	CATQQFGSYNSPLHF
.	TRBV3-1/TRBV3-2	TRBJ2-4	TRBD2	TGTGCCAGCAGCCAAGATATCAGCGGGAGTCGAAACATTCAGTACTTC	CASSQDISGSRNIQYF
.	TRBV7-2	TRBJ1-5	TRBD1	TGTGCCAGCAGCGAACAGGGGTTGGCTCAGCCCCAGCATTTT	CASSEQGLAQPQHF
.	TRBV18	TRBJ1-6	TRBD1	TGTGCCAGCTCACCGAAGACAGGGGGAGATTCACCCCTCCACTTT	CASSPKTGGDSPLHF
.	TRBV6-2/TRBV6-3	TRBJ2-1	.	TGTGCCAGCAGTTACTCGGAACAGGGACTGAAGCAGTTCTTC	CASSYSEQGLKQFF
once	TRBV6-5	TRBJ2-7	.	TGTGCCAGCGACCAGGGGTTACACGAGCAGTACTTC	CASDQGLHEQYF
.	TRBV5-1	TRBJ2-5	.	TGCGCCAGCAGCTTGTGGCAGGGGGGAGAGACCCAGTACTTC	CASSLWQGGETQYF
.	TRBV3-1/TRBV3-2	TRBJ2-1	.	TGTGCCAGCAGCCATCGGGTTCGTAATGAGCAGTTCTTC	CASSHRVRNEQFF
.	TRBV7-8	TRBJ1-1	.	TGTGCCAGCAGCCGAGGTCCTCGGACGCGCGAGGCTTTCTTT	CASSRGPRTREAFF
.	TRBV7-2	TRBJ1-2	TRBD1	TGTGCCAGCAGCACGAAGGGACAGGGCGACTATGGCTACACCTTC	CASSTKGQGDYGYTF
.	TRBV5-6	TRBJ2-7	TRBD1	TGTGCCAGCAGCTTAAAGGGACAGGGTTCCTACGAGCAGTACTTC	CASSLKGQGSYEQYF